This TCR beta chain is drawn from a study of neurological immune-mediated disorders (dated by TCRdb to the late 2010s). Concerning the study at large: The study compared peripheral blood TCR-beta repertoires of HTLV-I-associated myelopathy (HAM/TSP) patients, multiple sclerosis patients and healthy controls using UMI-based sequencing. The approximately 100 TCR-beta libraries included longitudinal samples, technical triplicates and paired sorted CD4+ and CD8+ T-cell subsets alongside PBMC samples. The cohort was made up of 68 subjects, consisting of 15 or so HAM/TSP patients, roughly 35 multiple sclerosis patients and around 20 healthy controls. The paper as a whole reports these results and caveats: Across subjects, expanded clones never shared an identical CDR3 amino acid sequence, which suggests that the TCR-beta repertoires in every group were private. TCR clonal expansion was highest in HAM/TSP patients and lowest in MS patients, with MS patients falling below even healthy controls.

This clonotype was picked up many times. What antigen it recognizes has not been identified. Nothing much larger sits one base from this clone, and base qualities are not available. cDNA was synthesized by template-switch 5'RACE using a primer with a 10-nucleotide random unique molecular identifier that tagged each TCR transcript. Over 180 million TCR-beta sequences, covering 15-18 subjects, were produced in each sequencing run. Total RNA was extracted with the RNeasy kit. TCR-beta VDJ regions were amplified with primers for the TCR constant region and the 5'RACE anchor, using the KAPA Real-time Library Amplification kit. A first PCR added sample indexes and Illumina adaptors, and a second PCR then raised library yield. After Ampure bead purification, the TCR product of roughly 650 bp was size-selected on a 2% E-gel SizeSelection system. Before pooling, libraries had their quality checked on a Bioanalyzer, their concentration measured with Qubit, and their quantity determined with the Kapa Library Quantification kit. An Illumina HiSeq 2500 sequenced the libraries paired-end 2 x 150 bp. To increase sequence diversity, roughly 24-32% phiX was spiked into each library pool. The paper's data handling went like this. Quality-filtered reads were processed with the UMI-based MiGEC pipeline, which removed over 80% of raw TCR sequences during error correction. VDJ genes were aligned to IMGT germline references, and each clonotype was defined by a unique CDR3 amino acid sequence together with V-J genes. Clonal expansion, Shannon diversity, and CDR3 relatedness (CalcPairwiseDistances, ClusterSamples) were evaluated with VDJtools, and phylogenetic trees were built with CLCbio workbench. Clones with at least 8 unique UMIs were defined as expanded, with this threshold being based on coefficient-of-variation modelling across technical triplicates. TCRdb took the public reads, trimmed them with fastp at Q25, ran MiXCR for clone calling and kept in-frame beta chains. Entries that share a CDR3 protein sequence are merged under the most common genes and DNA. None of the V and J calls come from the authors' own analysis; TCRdb made them. Here the sample has some 50,000 distinct CDR3 sequences; approximately 16% occur a single time. The leading ten clones occupy 4% to 5.5% of the sample.

CDR1 and CDR2, looked up from the germline V gene, are MGHRA and YSYEKL. CDR3 length: 16 amino acids, cysteine to phenylalanine. The retained sequence is limited to the CDR3, 48 bases, with the frame set at the first base. V and J are trimmed by 5 bases and 8 bases, and the gene matches miss 9 bases of the junction. The healthy controls were volunteers from blood banks in Maryland, USA. For unsorted PBMC libraries, 2 million PBMCs were used after storage in RNAlater at -80 degrees C until RNA extraction. PBMCs were separated from peripheral blood using Ficoll-Hypaque density gradient centrifugation and then cryopreserved in liquid nitrogen.

Material: PBMCs. The sequence is built from TRBV4-1 and TRBJ2-4; 13 central nucleotides agree with TRBD2. This TCR was recovered from a man aged 55 to 70 in good health. The CDR3 corresponds to CASSLGLAGATDIQYF. Read as DNA, the sequence is TGCGCCAGCAGCTTAGGACTAGCGGGAGCAACGGACATTCAGTACTTC.